Below are 32 T cell receptor beta chains sequenced from a single sample in a study of identical twins. From the 5' RACE reads, TCRdb called clonotypes with MiXCR, one entry per CDR3 protein. The sample records some 600,000 distinct CDR3 sequences, under 8.5% being singletons. These data are also associated with another study on yellow fever vaccine responses in identical twins.

The sequencing input was PBMCs. These receptors originate from a woman aged 18-30 years in good health.

This clonotype has ten or more counts. V gene TRBV5-1 combines with J gene TRBJ2-3; 7 positions match TRBD2. J was trimmed by 2 bases and V by 5 bases; bases with no gene match: 2. CDR1 and CDR2 (germline): SGHRS, YFSETQ. CDR3 length equals 13 residues. The CDR3 loop is CASRWDYTDTQYF. The CDR3 DNA sequence: TGCGCCAGCAGGTGGGACTACACAGATACGCAGTATTTT.

The chain links TRBV21-1 to TRBJ2-7; no DNA check was done on the table's D call, TRBD1. TRBV21-1 is a documented pseudogene. The CDR3 totals 14 residues. The CDR3 protein is CASSPPTETYEQYV. The CDR3 DNA follows: TGTGCCAGCAGCCCCCCGACAGAGACCTACGAGCAGTACGTC.

In this sample, this clonotype turned up a few times. The chain combines TRBV21-1 with TRBJ2-3; the table calls TRBD1, which could not be checked here. TRBV21-1 is an annotated pseudogene. The CDR3 has 18 residues. CDR3 sequence reads: CASSKSSTGARSTDTQYF. The CDR3 DNA follows: TGTGCCAGCAGCAAATCTTCAACGGGGGCGCGATCCACAGATACGCAGTATTTT.

This clonotype has only a few counts. The chain recombines TRBV29-1 with TRBJ2-1, with TRBD2 as a possible D gene (6 bases). The V and J ends lost 6 bases and 8 bases respectively, with 20 bases between them. CDR1 and CDR2 (germline): SQVTM, ANQGSEA. The CDR3 has 14 residues. CDR3 amino acids: CSVVGTLGEYEQFF. The CDR3 region has the DNA TGCAGCGTCGTAGGGACTTTGGGGGAATATGAGCAGTTCTTC.

This chain links TRBV3-1 with TRBJ2-1, with TRBD2 identical over 10 bases. The junction had 6 bases not matched to a gene; V was cut back by 4 bases and J by 6 bases. CDR3 length: 15 amino acids. Germline V CDR1 and CDR2: LGHDT, YNNKEL (reference sequence). The CDR3 is CASSRWTSGSNEQFF. The CDR3 DNA is TGTGCCAGCAGCCGGTGGACTAGCGGCAGCAATGAGCAGTTCTTC.

The rearrangement joins TRBV3-1 to TRBJ1-1, with D possibly TRBD1 on 5 matching bases. Germline V CDR1 and CDR2: LGHDT, YNNKEL (reference sequence). This CDR3 is 13 amino acids long. V lost 0 bases and J 8 bases, leaving 10 bases between the germline ends. The CDR3 DNA is TGTGCCAGCAGCCAAGACCTCAGGACAGAAGCTTTCTTT. Its translation: CASSQDLRTEAFF.

In this sample, this clonotype turned up many times. V is TRBV24-1 and J is TRBJ2-1; D possibly corresponds to TRBD1 (5 bases). The germline V gene encodes CDR1 KGHDR and CDR2 SFDVKD. This CDR3 is built from 14 residues. The V end was cut by 6 bases, the J end by 6 bases, with 14 bases between. The CDR3 loop reads CATSRAQGRNEQFF. The CDR3 DNA reads TGTGCCACCAGTCGGGCTCAGGGTCGCAATGAGCAGTTCTTC.

This clonotype turned up a few times. The gene calls are TRBV9 and TRBJ2-3, with TRBD2 matching 11 bases. Unmatched junction bases numbered 20, after V lost 4 bases and J lost 10 bases. CDR1 is SGDLS and CDR2 is YYNGEE in the germline V gene. The CDR3 totals 18 residues. CDR3 nucleotide sequence: TGTGCCAGCAGCCCCTTCTCACTAGCGGGGGCTACCTCCTCCCCGCAGTATTTT. Its translation: CASSPFSLAGATSSPQYF. Filled out from reference TRBV9 and TRBJ2-3, the complete variable domain reads DSGVTQTPKHLITATGQRVTLRCSPRSGDLSVYWYQQSLDQGLQFLIQYYNGEERAKGNILERFSAQQFPDLHSELNLSSLELGDSALYFCASSPFSLAGATSSPQYFGPGTRLTVL.

This clonotype has at least ten counts. The chain recombines TRBV9 with TRBJ2-3, with TRBD2 matching over 8 bases. Germline lookup yields CDR1 SGDLS and CDR2 YYNGEE. The trim removed 3 bases at V and 1 base at J, leaving 7 bases unmatched. The CDR3 consists of 16 residues. The CDR3 is CASSARLATGTDTQYF. CDR3 nucleotides: TGTGCCAGCAGCGCCCGACTAGCGACGGGCACAGATACGCAGTATTTT. Full variable domain (remainder filled in from reference TRBV9 and TRBJ2-3): DSGVTQTPKHLITATGQRVTLRCSPRSGDLSVYWYQQSLDQGLQFLIQYYNGEERAKGNILERFSAQQFPDLHSELNLSSLELGDSALYFCASSARLATGTDTQYFGPGTRLTVL.

The V gene is TRBV18, the J gene TRBJ1-2; 9 bases fit TRBD1. V trimming: 3 bases; J trimming: 7 bases; junction bases outside the gene matches: 3. Germline V lookup: CDR1 KGHSH, CDR2 LQKENI. CDR3 length equals 13 residues. CDR3 DNA sequence: TGTGCCAGCTCACCCGGACAGGGGTTTGGCTACACCTTC. This sequence encodes CASSPGQGFGYTF.

This clonotype occurred many times. The V call is TRBV4-1, the J call TRBJ2-3; the D gene could be TRBD1 or TRBD2 (5 bases each). Trimming took 1 base from V and 6 from J, leaving 11 bases between them. Germline V gene lookup returns CDR1 MGHRA and CDR2 YSYEKL. The CDR3 runs 14 residues. The CDR3 is CASSQVIWGDTQYF. DNA for the CDR3: TGCGCCAGCAGCCAAGTTATCTGGGGGGATACGCAGTATTTT.

This sequence joins TRBV2 and TRBJ1-1, with D tentatively TRBD1 (5 bases). The germline V gene encodes CDR1 SNHLY and CDR2 FYNNEI. V was trimmed by 6 bases and J by 0 bases, leaving 20 bases between them. The CDR3 length is 17 residues. In DNA, the CDR3 is TGTGCCAGCAGGGGCACCAGGGTACTCGCGATGAACACTGAAGCTTTCTTT. Translation: CASRGTRVLAMNTEAFF.

This clonotype was seen ten or more times. The rearrangement links TRBV28 to TRBJ2-5; D is unresolved. CDR1 and CDR2 (germline): MDHEN, SYDVKM. V lost 7 bases, J lost 2 bases, and 11 bases lay in between. The CDR3 runs 13 residues. The CDR3 region has the DNA TGTGCCAGCACTTGGGGTAGACAAGAGACCCAGTACTTC. It yields the protein CASTWGRQETQYF.

This clonotype showed up just a few times. CDR3 sequence reads: CASTMRKNSLAGASWQETQYF. The DNA of the CDR3 is TGTGCCAGCACTATGAGAAAAAACTCTCTAGCGGGGGCCTCGTGGCAAGAGACCCAGTACTTC. This chain uses TRBV6-2 or TRBV6-3 with TRBJ2-5; 10 positions match TRBD2. The CDR3 is made up of 21 amino acids. The germline V gene encodes CDR1 MNHEY and CDR2 SVGEGT. V shed 7 bases and J 2 bases; nucleotides not matched to a gene: 25.

The sample holds a few counts of this clonotype. This chain joins TRBV12-3 or TRBV12-4 and TRBJ1-1, with D unclear. With 7 bases removed from V and 6 bases from J, the gap between germline ends came to 9 bases. The CDR3 length is 11 residues. This CDR3 is CASTTGPEAFF. The CDR3 nucleotides read TGTGCCAGCACCACGGGCCCTGAAGCTTTCTTT.

This clonotype showed up many times. The gene calls are TRBV20-1 and TRBJ1-5; 7 bases map to TRBD1. CDR3 length: 14 residues. Germline V gene data show CDR1 as DFQATT and CDR2 as SNEGSKA (reference sequence). The trim removed 6 bases at V and 6 bases at J, leaving 11 bases unmatched. The CDR3 loop reads CSAQRATGSQPQHF. Here the CDR3 DNA reads TGCAGTGCCCAGCGGGCGACAGGGTCTCAGCCCCAGCATTTT.

The chain recombines TRBV3-1 with TRBJ2-5; the match to TRBD2 covers 11 bases. Germline CDR1 reads LGHDT; CDR2 reads YNNKEL (reference sequence). The CDR3 is 17 amino acids. J lost 1 base, V lost 1 base, and 5 bases had no gene match. Here the CDR3 DNA reads TGTGCCAGCAGCCAAGGCCTGGGACTAGCGGTCCAAGAGACCCAGTACTTC. This encodes CASSQGLGLAVQETQYF.

CDR3 nucleotides: TGCAGTGCTAGAGATGGGGGGCGAGATAGCAATCAGCCCCAGCATTTT. Amino acid sequence: CSARDGGRDSNQPQHF. This chain uses TRBV20-1 with TRBJ1-5, with D possibly matching TRBD1 (6 bases). This CDR3 contains 16 residues. CDR1 is DFQATT and CDR2 is SNEGSKA in the germline V gene (reference sequence). V lost 0 bases and J 0 bases, leaving 12 bases between the germline ends.

A word on this clonotype: At one of its ends the junction is not consistent with the germline gene, which may arise from a read error. The chain combines TRBV2 with TRBJ2-3; TRBD2 aligns across 7 bases. The CDR3 covers 16 residues. Germline V gene lookup returns CDR1 SNHLY and CDR2 FYNNEI. DNA for the CDR3: TGTGCCAGCAGCGAAGGGACTACATCGAGGGGAGATACGCAGTATTTT. Translating it yields CASSEGTTSRGDTQYF.

A few counts support this clonotype. The chain uses TRBV20-1 and TRBJ1-3, with D unresolved. The CDR3 sequence is 16 residues long. Germline-derived CDR1 and CDR2 are DFQATT and SNEGSKA (reference sequence). The germline V and J ends were trimmed by 3 bases and 0 bases, with 15 bases remaining between them. The CDR3 is CSASLYTLSSGNTIYF. As DNA, the CDR3 is TGCAGTGCTAGTCTGTACACGCTGAGCTCTGGAAACACCATATATTTT.

J is TRBJ2-7 and V is TRBV29-1, with D possibly being TRBD2 (6 bases). Germline-derived CDR1 and CDR2 are SQVTM and ANQGSEA. V dropped 3 bases and J dropped 1 base, with 16 bases sitting between them. This CDR3 is built from 15 residues. CDR3 sequence reads: CSVDFRGGRSYEQYV. The CDR3 DNA follows: TGCAGCGTTGATTTCCGGGGAGGCCGATCCTACGAGCAGTACGTC.

This clonotype was seen a few times. The chain has TRBV5-1 and TRBJ2-5, with 13 bases identical to TRBD2. The germline V gene encodes CDR1 SGHRS and CDR2 YFSETQ. Losses at the gene ends were 3 bases for V and 3 bases for J; bases not matched to a gene: 8. The CDR3 has 17 amino acids. The CDR3 spells CASSSGLAGELEETQYF. DNA for the CDR3: TGCGCCAGCAGCTCAGGACTAGCGGGAGAGTTGGAAGAGACCCAGTACTTC. The variable domain in full, completed from reference TRBV5-1 and TRBJ2-5, reads KAGVTQTPRYLIKTRGQQVTLSCSPISGHRSVSWYQQTPGQGLQFLFEYFSETQRNKGNFPGRFSGRQFSNSRSEMNVSTLELGDSALYLCASSSGLAGELEETQYFGPGTRLLVL.

The table lists this clonotype with many counts. The junction differs from germline at one of its ends, possibly a read error. The V gene is TRBV5-1, the J gene TRBJ2-3; 9 positions match TRBD1. Per the germline V gene, CDR1 is SGHRS and CDR2 is YFSETQ. The CDR3 extends over 14 amino acids. CDR3 nucleotides: TGTGCCAGCAGCCCGGGACAGGGCCCAGATACGCAGTATTTT. This codes for CASSPGQGPDTQYF.

A few counts support this clonotype. The chain combines TRBV27 with TRBJ2-7, with 7 nucleotides matching TRBD2. Germline loops: CDR1 MNHEY, CDR2 SMNVEV (reference sequence). J was trimmed by 6 bases and V by 3 bases; bases with no gene match: 5. The CDR3 spans 13 residues. CDR3 coding DNA: TGTGCCAGCAGTTTGGGCGGGAGAAGCGAGCAGTACTTC. Its protein is CASSLGGRSEQYF.

The chain combines TRBV7-9 with TRBJ2-1, with 13 bases lining up with TRBD2. Germline CDR1 reads SEHNR; CDR2 reads FQNEAQ (reference sequence). This CDR3 spans 16 amino acids. V shed 5 bases, J shed 5 bases, and the junction held 6 bases outside the gene matches. Here the CDR3 DNA reads TGTGCCAGCAGCCCTAGGACTAGCGGGAGTGACAATGAGCAGTTCTTC. This gives the protein CASSPRTSGSDNEQFF. Filled out from reference TRBV7-9 and TRBJ2-1, the complete variable domain reads DTGVSQNPRHKITKRGQNVTFRCDPISEHNRLYWYRQTLGQGPEFLTYFQNEAQLEKSRLLSDRFSAERPKGSFSTLEIQRTEQGDSAMYLCASSPRTSGSDNEQFFGPGTRLTVL.

This clonotype was detected a few times. CDR3 coding DNA: TGTGCCAGCAGTTACTCGGCGACAGCCCCCTACGAGCAGTACTTC. Amino acids: CASSYSATAPYEQYF. This chain links TRBV6-5 with TRBJ2-7; possible D gene TRBD1, 5 bases. CDR3 length equals 15 residues. Germline assignment: CDR1 MNHEY and CDR2 SVGAGI. Deletions cut 0 bases from V and 2 bases from J, with 11 bases between.

The J gene is TRBJ1-2, the V gene TRBV7-2, with D unclear. CDR3 size: 14 residues. Germline CDR1 is SGHTA and CDR2 is FQGNSA. Trimming took 7 bases from V and 8 from J, leaving 20 bases between them. The DNA of the CDR3 is TGTGCCAGCAACCGACGAAACACCTTGGGCGGCTACACCTTC. Amino acids: CASNRRNTLGGYTF. The entire variable domain, with the rest obtained from reference TRBV7-2 and TRBJ1-2, is as follows: GAGVSQSPSNKVTEKGKDVELRCDPISGHTALYWYRQSLGQGLEFLIYFQGNSAPDKSGLPSDRFSAERTGGSVSTLTIQRTQQEDSAVYLCASNRRNTLGGYTFGSGTRLTVV.

CDR3 in DNA: TGTGCCAGCAGCCCCTCGGTGGGGAGCCCCGGGGAGCTGTTTTTT. Translated, it gives CASSPSVGSPGELFF. This chain connects TRBV7-3 to TRBJ2-2; tentative D call: TRBD2 (5 bases). Trimming took 5 bases from V and 6 from J, leaving 16 bases between them. The CDR3 is 15 amino acids. Germline-derived CDR1 and CDR2 are SGHTA and FQGTGA.

The table lists this clonotype with many counts. The chain combines TRBV16 with TRBJ1-4; D remains ambiguous. Trimming pared 4 bases from V and 5 bases from J, leaving 14 bases between. Germline V CDR1 and CDR2: KGHSY, FQNENV. The CDR3 consists of 15 residues. In DNA, the CDR3 is TGTGCCAGCAGCCCCGCGAGGACGAGGAATGAAAAACTGTTTTTT. Translation: CASSPARTRNEKLFF.

Ten or more counts support this clonotype. The chain employs TRBV29-1 and TRBJ2-3; TRBD2 is a possible D gene (5 bases). The CDR3 length is 16 residues. Germline CDR1 SQVTM, CDR2 ANQGSEA. V lost 5 bases to trimming and J lost 3 bases, with 21 bases between them. CDR3 sequence: CSVSGGSDTQTDTQYF. Written as DNA, the CDR3 is TGCAGCGTTAGTGGCGGGTCCGACACCCAGACAGATACGCAGTATTTT.

The gene calls are TRBV12-3 or TRBV12-4 and TRBJ2-5, with D hard to call. V lost 3 bases to trimming and J lost 10 bases, with 12 bases between them. The CDR3 consists of 12 residues. The CDR3 coding sequence is TGTGCCAGCAGTTTGGCTTGGGAAGGCCAGTACTTC. It encodes CASSLAWEGQYF.

This clonotype was recorded a few times. V is TRBV10-3 and J is TRBJ2-3, with D perhaps assigned TRBD1 or TRBD2 (5 bases each). Germline loops: CDR1 ENHRY, CDR2 SYGVKD. CDR3 length equals 17 residues. Trimming removed 2 bases from V and 0 bases from J, with 15 bases in between. Written as DNA, the CDR3 is TGTGCCATCAGTGAGACAGACCGGGACCAGAGCACAGATACGCAGTATTTT. Encoded protein: CAISETDRDQSTDTQYF.